One sample yielded the 25 T cell receptor beta chains listed below, sequenced in a study of post-analysis software for immune sequencing data. Regarding the study as a whole: Five or six TRBV segments, TRBV5-6, TRBV5-1 and TRBV20-1 among them, were found more frequent in patients than controls.

Antigens of these TCRs are unknown. Unique molecular identifiers featured in each of the TCR beta cDNA libraries. TCRdb analysed the PCR reads with MiXCR anew, one entry per CDR3 protein. The sample has hundreds of thousands of distinct CDR3 sequences; about 40% are singletons. The sequencing input was blood. The receptors were sampled from a girl aged 2-9 years with multiple sclerosis.

This clonotype occurred a few times. The chain employs TRBV20-1 and TRBJ1-1; 8 bases agree with TRBD1. Losses at the gene ends were 5 bases for V and 4 bases for J; bases not matched to a gene: 6. CDR1 and CDR2 from the germline V gene are DFQATT and SNEGSKA (reference sequence). This CDR3 is 13 amino acids long. CDR3 amino acids: CSAGQGGITEAFF. The DNA of the CDR3 is TGCAGTGCTGGACAGGGAGGTATCACTGAAGCTTTCTTT.

This clonotype was counted between two and nine times. The chain is built from TRBV5-1 and TRBJ2-5; possible D gene TRBD1, 6 bases. The germline V gene encodes CDR1 SGHRS and CDR2 YFSETQ. The CDR3 has 14 residues. V lost 3 bases and J lost 0, with 9 bases in between. The CDR3 protein is CASSWGQYQETQYF. The CDR3 DNA follows: TGCGCCAGCAGCTGGGGGCAGTACCAAGAGACCCAGTACTTC. Full variable domain (rest looked up from reference TRBV5-1 and TRBJ2-5): KAGVTQTPRYLIKTRGQQVTLSCSPISGHRSVSWYQQTPGQGLQFLFEYFSETQRNKGNFPGRFSGRQFSNSRSEMNVSTLELGDSALYLCASSWGQYQETQYFGPGTRLLVL.

This clonotype was picked up a small number of times. This chain uses TRBV9 with TRBJ2-3, with 11 bases fitting TRBD2. Trimming took 0 bases from V and 2 from J; bases not matched to a gene: 5. Germline V lookup: CDR1 SGDLS, CDR2 YYNGEE. The CDR3 length is 17 residues. This chain's CDR3 is CASSVGPSGRITDTQYF. CDR3 bases: TGTGCCAGCAGCGTAGGCCCTAGCGGGAGGATCACAGATACGCAGTATTTT.

This clonotype occurred a few times. The V call is TRBV7-2, the J call TRBJ2-5; D is unresolved. Trimming pared 1 base from V and 4 bases from J, leaving 7 bases between. Germline CDR1 reads SGHTA; CDR2 reads FQGNSA. The CDR3 runs 13 residues. The CDR3 region is CASSLGQAETQYF. The CDR3 coding sequence is TGTGCCAGCAGCTTAGGTCAGGCAGAGACCCAGTACTTC. Full variable domain (rest looked up from reference TRBV7-2 and TRBJ2-5): GAGVSQSPSNKVTEKGKDVELRCDPISGHTALYWYRQSLGQGLEFLIYFQGNSAPDKSGLPSDRFSAERTGGSVSTLTIQRTQQEDSAVYLCASSLGQAETQYFGPGTRLLVL.

The chain has TRBV20-1 and TRBJ2-3; D is possibly TRBD1 or TRBD2 (6 bases each). The germline CDR1 and CDR2 sequences are DFQATT and SNEGSKA (reference sequence). The CDR3 runs to 17 residues. Trimming removed 1 base from V and 6 bases from J, with 23 bases in between. The CDR3 sequence is CSARGRGGKIKGDTQYF. The CDR3 coding sequence is TGCAGTGCTAGAGGCAGAGGGGGGAAGATAAAGGGGGATACGCAGTATTTT.

V and J are TRBV7-3 and TRBJ1-2; TRBD1 is a possible D gene (6 bases). V dropped 4 bases and J dropped 13 bases, with 37 bases sitting between them. CDR1 and CDR2 (germline): SGHTA, FQGTGA. CDR3 size: 19 residues. The CDR3 DNA reads as TGTGCCAGCAGCTCCCAACAGGGCCCTACTCTTTGGGGTATCTCTTCTGCCACCTTC. Translated: CASSSQQGPTLWGISSATF.

J is TRBJ2-2 and V is TRBV28; D is undetermined. V was cut by 4 bases and J by 1 base, with 10 bases left in between. The CDR3 is 15 amino acids. From germline, CDR1 is MDHEN and CDR2 SYDVKM. This CDR3 reads CASSSPWGNTGELFF. Written as DNA, the CDR3 is TGTGCCAGCAGTTCCCCCTGGGGGAACACCGGGGAGCTGTTTTTT.

This clonotype was observed a handful of times. The chain carries TRBV20-1 and TRBJ1-2, with D unclear. Trimming pared 6 bases from V and 10 bases from J, leaving 21 bases between. The germline gives CDR1 DFQATT, CDR2 SNEGSKA (reference sequence). This CDR3 spans 13 amino acids. The CDR3 DNA is TGCAGTGCCCGTAAGACCTCTTGGAGTGACTACACCTTC. Translating gives CSARKTSWSDYTF.

The chain has TRBV6-6 and TRBJ1-1; TRBD1 agrees at 7 bases. V shed 2 bases and J 0 bases; nucleotides not matched to a gene: 3. The V gene's germline CDR1 is MNHNY and CDR2 SVGAGI (reference sequence). The CDR3 totals 15 residues. The CDR3 DNA reads as TGTGCCAGCAGTTACGGAGGGGGCTTGAACACTGAAGCTTTCTTT. Its protein product is CASSYGGGLNTEAFF.

J is TRBJ1-2 and V is TRBV27; 7 bases agree with TRBD1. Germline lookup yields CDR1 MNHEY and CDR2 SMNVEV (reference sequence). With 3 bases clipped from V and 3 bases from J, the junction kept 4 bases outside the gene matches. The CDR3 runs 14 residues. The CDR3 DNA reads as TGTGCCAGCAGTTTTGGGCAGGGGGACTATGGCTACACCTTC. It translates to CASSFGQGDYGYTF.

This clonotype was seen only once. This chain uses TRBV6-2 or TRBV6-3 with TRBJ2-1; 9 bases are a match to TRBD1. The J call may be incorrect, as the DNA end agrees better with TRBJ2-7. CDR1 and CDR2 from the germline V gene are MNHEY and SVGEGT. The CDR3 sequence is 16 residues long. The CDR3 is CASSHIQGAGYNEQYF. The CDR3 DNA is TGTGCCAGCAGCCATATACAGGGGGCGGGCTACAATGAGCAGTACTTC.

This clonotype has just a few counts. J is TRBJ1-5 and V is TRBV20-1; D might be TRBD1 (5 bases). This CDR3 region has 13 residues. Looked up from germline, CDR1 is DFQATT and CDR2 is SNEGSKA (reference sequence). Trimming pared 4 bases from V and 3 bases from J, leaving 10 bases between. The CDR3 DNA follows: TGCAGTGCTACCGACAGACACAATCAGCCCCAGCATTTT. This codes for CSATDRHNQPQHF.

Concerning this clonotype itself: One end of the junction is discordant with germline, which a read error may explain. J is TRBJ2-5 and V is TRBV20-1; 8 bases line up with TRBD2. The CDR3 is 15 amino acids. Germline V lookup: CDR1 DFQATT, CDR2 SNEGSKA (reference sequence). DNA of the CDR3: TGCAGTACTAGAGATCACGGACTAGCCTTGAAGACCCAGTACTTC. Translating gives CSTRDHGLALKTQYF.

The CDR3 is CASSSPTQGTYGAFF. CDR3 DNA: TGCGCCAGCAGCAGCCCTACTCAGGGTACCTACGGAGCTTTCTTT. J is TRBJ1-1 and V is TRBV5-1; D possibly corresponds to TRBD1 (5 bases). Germline V gives CDR1 SGHRS, CDR2 YFSETQ. V lost 4 bases to trimming and J lost 10 bases, with 23 bases between them. This CDR3 contains 15 residues.

The chain employs TRBV20-1 and TRBJ2-7; 9 bases are shared with TRBD1. Germline V gene sequence: CDR1 DFQATT, CDR2 SNEGSKA (reference sequence). This CDR3 has 15 residues. V lost 5 bases, J lost 1 base, and 9 bases stayed unmatched. CDR3 amino acids: CSAFSLGTGSYEQYF. CDR3 coding DNA: TGCAGTGCTTTTAGTCTCGGGACAGGGTCCTACGAGCAGTACTTC.

This clonotype was seen ten or more times. The rearrangement links TRBV5-6 to TRBJ1-2; D not certain. The germline V gene encodes CDR1 SGHDT and CDR2 YYEEEE. This CDR3 contains 13 residues. Trimming pared 0 bases from V and 2 bases from J, leaving 5 bases between. CDR3 loop: CASSLGLNYGYTF. As DNA, the CDR3 is TGTGCCAGCAGCTTGGGCCTGAACTATGGCTACACCTTC.

The V and J genes are TRBV12-3 or TRBV12-4 and TRBJ2-1, with a possible D match to TRBD1 (5 bases). The germline V and J ends were trimmed by 4 bases and 6 bases, with 16 bases remaining between them. This CDR3 spans 15 amino acids. CDR3 in amino acids: CASSWWGRPPNEQFF. CDR3 in DNA: TGTGCCAGCAGTTGGTGGGGCCGCCCCCCCAATGAGCAGTTCTTC.

The genes are TRBV5-1 and TRBJ2-1; D is unclear. Per germline, CDR1 SGHRS and CDR2 YFSETQ. V lost 0 bases, J lost 4 bases, and 11 bases lay in between. CDR3 size: 15 residues. As DNA, the CDR3 is TGCGCCAGCAGCTTGGAGGGCAGGCGGTACAATGAGCAGTTCTTC. It yields the protein CASSLEGRRYNEQFF.

The chain joins TRBV11-2 to TRBJ2-7; D perhaps matches TRBD2 (5 bases). CDR1 and CDR2 (germline): SGHAT, FQNNGV. The V end lost 1 base, the J end lost 2 bases, and 15 bases lay between the germline ends. This CDR3 region has 16 residues. In DNA, the CDR3 is TGTGCCAGCAGCTTAGCCAGGTGGAGAGGGCCCTACGAGCAGTACTTC. Protein sequence: CASSLARWRGPYEQYF. The complete variable domain, with remaining parts taken from reference TRBV11-2 and TRBJ2-7, reads EAGVAQSPRYKIIEKRQSVAFWCNPISGHATLYWYQQILGQGPKLLIQFQNNGVVDDSQLPKDRFSAERLKGVDSTLKIQPAKLEDSAVYLCASSLARWRGPYEQYFGPGTRLTVT.

This clonotype was seen more than once but under ten times. The chain has TRBV6-5 and TRBJ1-2; 7 positions match TRBD1. There are 15 residues in the CDR3. Trimming at V came to 0 bases and at J to 5 bases, leaving 6 bases not matched to a gene. Germline V lookup: CDR1 MNHEY, CDR2 SVGAGI. The CDR3 region is CASSYSQGGAYGYTF. As DNA, the CDR3 is TGTGCCAGCAGTTACTCGCAGGGGGGGGCATATGGCTACACCTTC.

This clonotype was detected only once. A read error may explain this, as a much larger clone is one base away. As DNA, the CDR3 is TGCAGCGGTGAAACAGGGGCCTACGAGCAGTACTTC. This codes for CSGETGAYEQYF. This chain joins TRBV29-1 and TRBJ2-7; 7 bases are shared with TRBD1. The CDR3 runs 12 residues. Germline values: CDR1 SQVTM, CDR2 ANQGSEA.

The chain combines TRBV24-1 with TRBJ1-2, with 8 bases that match TRBD1. CDR3 size: 15 residues. Per germline, CDR1 KGHDR and CDR2 SFDVKD. The junction had 3 bases not matched to a gene; V was cut back by 4 bases and J by 0 bases. In nucleotides, the CDR3 is TGTGCCACCAGTGACCCGGGACAGGCTAACTATGGCTACACCTTC. Translation: CATSDPGQANYGYTF.

Comment on this clonotype: One end of the junction is discordant with germline, which a read error may explain. This chain connects TRBV12-3 or TRBV12-4 to TRBJ2-7; 9 bases are shared with TRBD1. The CDR3 sequence is 12 residues long. The CDR3 is CACRGQGYEQYF. CDR3 coding DNA: TGTGCCTGCAGGGGACAGGGTTACGAGCAGTACTTC.

This clonotype showed up just a few times. V gene TRBV4-3 combines with J gene TRBJ2-3; the match to TRBD1 covers 9 bases. V gave up 0 bases and J gave up 4 bases; unmatched junction bases: 11. There are 18 residues in the CDR3. Germline lookup yields CDR1 LGHNA and CDR2 YSLEER. CDR3 sequence (DNA): TGCGCCAGCAGCCAAGATCTTAGGGGGACAGGGAATCCAGATACGCAGTATTTT. Residues: CASSQDLRGTGNPDTQYF.

V is TRBV20-1 and J is TRBJ2-5; a possible D gene is TRBD1 (5 bases). This CDR3 has 17 amino acids. V dropped 4 bases and J dropped 3 bases, with 24 bases sitting between them. Germline assignment: CDR1 DFQATT and CDR2 SNEGSKA (reference sequence). CDR3 amino acids: CSATPPGRRKWEETQYF. The CDR3 nucleotides read TGCAGTGCTACCCCCCCAGGGCGTCGGAAATGGGAAGAGACCCAGTACTTC.